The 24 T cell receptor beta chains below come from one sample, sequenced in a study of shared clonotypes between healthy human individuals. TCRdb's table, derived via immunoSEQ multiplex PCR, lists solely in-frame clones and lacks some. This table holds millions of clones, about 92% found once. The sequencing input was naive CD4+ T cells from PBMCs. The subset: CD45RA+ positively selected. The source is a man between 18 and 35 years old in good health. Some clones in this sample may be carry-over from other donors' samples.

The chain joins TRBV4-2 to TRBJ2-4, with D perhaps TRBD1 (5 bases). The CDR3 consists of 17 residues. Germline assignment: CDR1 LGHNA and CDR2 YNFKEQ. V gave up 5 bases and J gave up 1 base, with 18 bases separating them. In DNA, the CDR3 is TGTGCCAGCAGCTCGAGGACAAAAATGGGGGCCAAAAACATTCAGTACTTC. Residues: CASSSRTKMGAKNIQYF.

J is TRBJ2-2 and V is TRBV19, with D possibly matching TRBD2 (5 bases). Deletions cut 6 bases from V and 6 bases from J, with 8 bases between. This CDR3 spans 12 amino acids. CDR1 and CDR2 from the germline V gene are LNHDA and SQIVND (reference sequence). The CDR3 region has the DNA TGTGCCAGTAGCCCGGGATCCGGGGAGCTGTTTTTT. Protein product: CASSPGSGELFF.

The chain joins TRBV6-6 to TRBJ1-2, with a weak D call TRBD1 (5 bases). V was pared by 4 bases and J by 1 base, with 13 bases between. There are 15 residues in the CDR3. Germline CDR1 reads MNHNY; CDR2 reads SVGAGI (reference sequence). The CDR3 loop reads CASSSWGTVNYGYTF. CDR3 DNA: TGTGCCAGCAGTTCATGGGGGACGGTTAACTATGGCTACACCTTC.

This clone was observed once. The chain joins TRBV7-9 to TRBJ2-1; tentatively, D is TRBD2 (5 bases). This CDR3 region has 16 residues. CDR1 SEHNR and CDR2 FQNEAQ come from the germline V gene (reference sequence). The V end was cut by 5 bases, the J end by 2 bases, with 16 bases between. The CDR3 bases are TGTGCCAGCAGCCCCCGCCTCCGTAGCGCCTACAATGAGCAGTTCTTC. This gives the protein CASSPRLRSAYNEQFF.

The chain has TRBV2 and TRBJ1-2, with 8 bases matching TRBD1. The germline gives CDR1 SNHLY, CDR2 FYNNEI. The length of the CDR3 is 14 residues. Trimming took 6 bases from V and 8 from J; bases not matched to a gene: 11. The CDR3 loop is CASSYTGGLQGYTF. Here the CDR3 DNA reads TGTGCCAGCAGCTATACAGGGGGTTTACAGGGCTACACCTTC.

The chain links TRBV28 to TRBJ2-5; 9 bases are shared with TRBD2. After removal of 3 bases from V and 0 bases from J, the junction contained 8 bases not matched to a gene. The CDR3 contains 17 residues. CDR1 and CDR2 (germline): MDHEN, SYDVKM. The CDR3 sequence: CASSFHLAGSYQETQYF. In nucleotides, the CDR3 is TGTGCCAGCAGTTTCCATCTAGCGGGGTCGTACCAAGAGACCCAGTACTTC.

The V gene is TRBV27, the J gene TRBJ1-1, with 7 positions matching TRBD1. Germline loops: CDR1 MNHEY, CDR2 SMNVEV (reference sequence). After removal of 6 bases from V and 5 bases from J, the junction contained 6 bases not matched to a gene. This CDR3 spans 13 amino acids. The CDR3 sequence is CASRLHRGTEAFF. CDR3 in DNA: TGTGCCAGCAGGTTGCACAGGGGTACTGAAGCTTTCTTT.

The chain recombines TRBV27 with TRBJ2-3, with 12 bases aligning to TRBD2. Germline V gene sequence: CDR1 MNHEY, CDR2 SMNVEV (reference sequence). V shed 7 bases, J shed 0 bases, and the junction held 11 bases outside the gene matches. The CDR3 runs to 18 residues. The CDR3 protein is CASTLLAGGILSTDTQYF. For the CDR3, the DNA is TGTGCCAGCACCCTACTAGCGGGAGGAATCCTTAGCACAGATACGCAGTATTTT.

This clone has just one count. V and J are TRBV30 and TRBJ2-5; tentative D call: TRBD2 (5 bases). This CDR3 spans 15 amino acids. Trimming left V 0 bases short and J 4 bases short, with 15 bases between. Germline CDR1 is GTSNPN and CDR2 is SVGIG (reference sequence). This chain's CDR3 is CAWSVGPTRGETQYF. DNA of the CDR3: TGTGCCTGGAGTGTAGGTCCCACCCGGGGAGAGACCCAGTACTTC.

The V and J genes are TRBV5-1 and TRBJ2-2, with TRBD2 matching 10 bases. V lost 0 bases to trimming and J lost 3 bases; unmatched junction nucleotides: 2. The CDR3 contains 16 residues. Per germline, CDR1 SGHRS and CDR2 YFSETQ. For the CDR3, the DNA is TGCGCCAGCAGCTTGGCCCTAGCGGGAGACACCGGGGAGCTGTTTTTT. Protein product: CASSLALAGDTGELFF.

The CDR3 spells CAISESTSEWEQYF. DNA for the CDR3: TGTGCCATCAGTGAGTCGACTAGCGAGTGGGAGCAGTACTTC. The chain combines TRBV10-3 with TRBJ2-7; 8 positions agree with TRBD2. Germline values: CDR1 ENHRY, CDR2 SYGVKD. After removal of 0 bases from V and 7 bases from J, the junction contained 5 bases not matched to a gene. This CDR3 comprises 14 residues.

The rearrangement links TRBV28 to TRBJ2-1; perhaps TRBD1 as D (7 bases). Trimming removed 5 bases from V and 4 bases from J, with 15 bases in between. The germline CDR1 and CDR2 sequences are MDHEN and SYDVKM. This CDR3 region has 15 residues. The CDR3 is CASSQGGQLYNEQFF. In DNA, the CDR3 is TGTGCCAGCAGTCAGGGGGGACAGTTATACAATGAGCAGTTCTTC.

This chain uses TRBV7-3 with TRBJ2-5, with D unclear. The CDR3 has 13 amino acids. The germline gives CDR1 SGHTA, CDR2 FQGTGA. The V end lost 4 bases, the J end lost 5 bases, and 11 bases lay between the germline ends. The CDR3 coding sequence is TGTGCCAGCAGCTACTCGGGTTTCGAGACCCAGTACTTC. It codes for CASSYSGFETQYF.

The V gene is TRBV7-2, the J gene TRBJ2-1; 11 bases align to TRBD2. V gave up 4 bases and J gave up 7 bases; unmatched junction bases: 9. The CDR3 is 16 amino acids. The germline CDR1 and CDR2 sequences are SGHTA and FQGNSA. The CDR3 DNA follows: TGTGCCAGCAGCTCCCAACTAGCGGGAGTTAGGAATGAGCAGTTCTTC. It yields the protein CASSSQLAGVRNEQFF.

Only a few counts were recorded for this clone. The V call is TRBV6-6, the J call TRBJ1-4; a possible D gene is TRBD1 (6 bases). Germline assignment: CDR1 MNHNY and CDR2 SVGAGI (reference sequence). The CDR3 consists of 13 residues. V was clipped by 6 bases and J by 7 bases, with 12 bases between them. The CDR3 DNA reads TGTGCCAGCAGCGACAGGTCGCCTGAAAAACTGTTTTTT. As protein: CASSDRSPEKLFF.

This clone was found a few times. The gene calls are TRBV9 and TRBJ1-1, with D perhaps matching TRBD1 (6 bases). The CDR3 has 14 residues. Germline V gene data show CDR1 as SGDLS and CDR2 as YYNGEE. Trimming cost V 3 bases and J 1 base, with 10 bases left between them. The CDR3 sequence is CASSGDTPNTEAFF. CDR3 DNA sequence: TGTGCCAGCAGCGGGGACACTCCGAACACTGAAGCTTTCTTT.

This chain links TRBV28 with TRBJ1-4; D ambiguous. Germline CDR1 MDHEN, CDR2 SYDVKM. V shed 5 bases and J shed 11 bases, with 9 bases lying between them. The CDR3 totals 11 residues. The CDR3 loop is CASSRVGKLFF. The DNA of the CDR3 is TGTGCCAGCAGTCGGGTCGGGAAACTGTTTTTT.

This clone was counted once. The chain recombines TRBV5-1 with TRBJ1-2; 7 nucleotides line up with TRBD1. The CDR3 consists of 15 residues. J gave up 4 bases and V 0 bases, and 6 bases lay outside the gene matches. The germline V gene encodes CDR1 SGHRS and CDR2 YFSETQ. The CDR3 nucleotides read TGCGCCAGCAGCTTGGACCCTACAGGGGCCTATGGCTACACCTTC. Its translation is CASSLDPTGAYGYTF.

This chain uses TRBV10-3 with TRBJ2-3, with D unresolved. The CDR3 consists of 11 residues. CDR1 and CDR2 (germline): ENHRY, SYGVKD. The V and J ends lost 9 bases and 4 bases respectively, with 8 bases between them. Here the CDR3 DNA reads TGTGCCATGGGTAGTGCAGATACGCAGTATTTT. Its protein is CAMGSADTQYF.

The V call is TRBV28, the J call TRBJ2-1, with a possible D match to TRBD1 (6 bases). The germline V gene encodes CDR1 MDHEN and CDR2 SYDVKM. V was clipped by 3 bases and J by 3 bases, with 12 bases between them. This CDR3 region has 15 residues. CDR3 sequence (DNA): TGTGCCAGCAGTTTGCAGGGGTTGGGCTACAATGAGCAGTTCTTC. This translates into CASSLQGLGYNEQFF.

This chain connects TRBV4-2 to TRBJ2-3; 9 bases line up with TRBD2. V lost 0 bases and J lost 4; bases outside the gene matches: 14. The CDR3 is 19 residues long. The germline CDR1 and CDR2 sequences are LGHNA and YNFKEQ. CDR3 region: CASSQDGGRALNFPDTQYF. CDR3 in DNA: TGTGCCAGCAGCCAAGATGGCGGGAGGGCCCTGAATTTCCCAGATACGCAGTATTTT.

CDR3 coding DNA: TGTGCCAGCAGCGACCCGGGACCAAGTCTGTTCTTC. Protein: CASSDPGPSLFF. This chain connects TRBV28 to TRBJ2-1, with D possibly being TRBD1 or TRBD2 (5 bases each). Trimming removed 6 bases at V and 15 bases at J, with 18 bases between. Germline V gives CDR1 MDHEN, CDR2 SYDVKM. The CDR3 is made up of 12 amino acids.

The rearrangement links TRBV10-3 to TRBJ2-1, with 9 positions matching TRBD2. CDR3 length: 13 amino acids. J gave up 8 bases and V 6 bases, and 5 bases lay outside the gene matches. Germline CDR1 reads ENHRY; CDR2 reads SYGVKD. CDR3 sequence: CAISKREADEQFF. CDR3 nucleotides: TGTGCCATCAGCAAGCGGGAGGCGGATGAGCAGTTCTTC.

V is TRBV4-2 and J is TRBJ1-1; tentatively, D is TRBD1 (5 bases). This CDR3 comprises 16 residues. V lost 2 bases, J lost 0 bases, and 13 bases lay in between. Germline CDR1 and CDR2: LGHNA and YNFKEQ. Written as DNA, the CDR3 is TGTGCCAGCAGCCAATTCGGAGGGGCGTTGAACACTGAAGCTTTCTTT. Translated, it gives CASSQFGGALNTEAFF.